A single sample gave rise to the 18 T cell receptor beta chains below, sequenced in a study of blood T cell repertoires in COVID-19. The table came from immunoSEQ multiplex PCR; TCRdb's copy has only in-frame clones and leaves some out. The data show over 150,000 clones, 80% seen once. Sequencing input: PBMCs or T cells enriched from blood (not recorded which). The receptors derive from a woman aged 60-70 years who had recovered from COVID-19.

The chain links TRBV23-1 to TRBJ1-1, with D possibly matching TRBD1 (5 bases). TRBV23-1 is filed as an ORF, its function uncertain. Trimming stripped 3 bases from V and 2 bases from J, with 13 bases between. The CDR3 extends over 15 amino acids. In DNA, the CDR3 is TGCGCCAGCAGTCACCGAGACAGCTTTAACACTGAAGCTTTCTTT. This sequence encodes CASSHRDSFNTEAFF.

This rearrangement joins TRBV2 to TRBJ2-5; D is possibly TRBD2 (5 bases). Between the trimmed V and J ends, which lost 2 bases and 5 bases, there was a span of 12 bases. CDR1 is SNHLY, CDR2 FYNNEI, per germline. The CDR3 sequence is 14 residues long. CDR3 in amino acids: CASSESRSGETQYF. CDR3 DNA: TGTGCCAGCAGTGAATCAAGGTCGGGGGAGACCCAGTACTTC. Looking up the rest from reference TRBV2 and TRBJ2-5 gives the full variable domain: EPEVTQTPSHQVTQMGQEVILRCVPISNHLYFYWYRQILGQKVEFLVSFYNNEISEKSEIFDDQFSVERPDGSNFTLKIRSTKLEDSAMYFCASSESRSGETQYFGPGTRLLVL.

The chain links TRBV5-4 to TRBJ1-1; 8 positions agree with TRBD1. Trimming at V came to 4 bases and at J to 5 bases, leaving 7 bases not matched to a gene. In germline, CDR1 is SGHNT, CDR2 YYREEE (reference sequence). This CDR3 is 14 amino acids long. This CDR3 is CASSAWTGSTEAFF. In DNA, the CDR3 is TGTGCCAGCAGCGCGTGGACAGGGAGTACTGAAGCTTTCTTT.

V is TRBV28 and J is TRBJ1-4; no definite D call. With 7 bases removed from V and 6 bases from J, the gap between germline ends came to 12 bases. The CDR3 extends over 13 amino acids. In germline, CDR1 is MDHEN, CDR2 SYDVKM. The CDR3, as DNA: TGTGCCAGCAAGGCCACTACGTATGAAAAACTGTTTTTT. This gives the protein CASKATTYEKLFF.

CDR3 protein: CASSESDRGQNEQFF. The CDR3, as DNA: TGCGCCAGCAGTGAGTCGGACAGGGGGCAGAATGAGCAGTTCTTC. The chain joins TRBV10-2 to TRBJ2-1; 11 bases map to TRBD1. CDR1 WSHSY and CDR2 SAAADI come from the germline V gene. CDR3 size: 15 residues. Unmatched junction bases numbered 2, after V lost 0 bases and J lost 7 bases.

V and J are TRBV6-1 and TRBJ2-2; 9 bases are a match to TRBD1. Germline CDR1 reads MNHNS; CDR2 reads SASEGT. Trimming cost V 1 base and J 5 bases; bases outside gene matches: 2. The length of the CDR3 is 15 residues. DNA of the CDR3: TGTGCCAGCAGTGAAGGACAGGGGGAGACCGGGGAGCTGTTTTTT. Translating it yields CASSEGQGETGELFF.

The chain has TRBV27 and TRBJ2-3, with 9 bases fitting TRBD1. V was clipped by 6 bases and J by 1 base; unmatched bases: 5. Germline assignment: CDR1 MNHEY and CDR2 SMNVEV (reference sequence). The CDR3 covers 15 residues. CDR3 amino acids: CASRLRDRGTDTQYF. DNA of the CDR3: TGTGCCAGCAGACTCCGGGACAGGGGCACAGATACGCAGTATTTT.

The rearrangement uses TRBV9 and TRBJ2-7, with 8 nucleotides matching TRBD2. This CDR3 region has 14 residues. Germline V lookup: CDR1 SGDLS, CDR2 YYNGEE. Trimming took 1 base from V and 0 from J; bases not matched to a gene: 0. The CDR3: CASSVLAGSYEQYF. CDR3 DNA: TGTGCCAGCAGCGTACTAGCGGGCTCCTACGAGCAGTACTTC.

CDR3 DNA sequence: TGCGCCAGCAGCCAAGGGACAGTAGCCTACGAGCAGTACTTC. As protein: CASSQGTVAYEQYF. The V and J genes are TRBV5-1 and TRBJ2-7; TRBD1 aligns across 7 bases. With 4 bases clipped from V and 2 bases from J, the junction kept 6 bases outside the gene matches. CDR1 is SGHRS, CDR2 YFSETQ, per germline. The CDR3 runs 14 residues.

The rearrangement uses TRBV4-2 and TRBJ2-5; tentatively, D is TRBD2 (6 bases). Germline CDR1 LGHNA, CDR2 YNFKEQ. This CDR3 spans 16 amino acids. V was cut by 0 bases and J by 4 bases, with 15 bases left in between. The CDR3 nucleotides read TGTGCCAGCAGCCAAGATTTAATCGGGGAGGCAGAGACCCAGTACTTC. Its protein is CASSQDLIGEAETQYF.

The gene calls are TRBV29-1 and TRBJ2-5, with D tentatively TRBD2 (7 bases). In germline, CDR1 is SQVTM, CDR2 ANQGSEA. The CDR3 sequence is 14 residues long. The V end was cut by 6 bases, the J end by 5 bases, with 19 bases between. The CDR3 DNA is TGCAGCGTCGAGGAGGGGGGGCCAGGCGAGACCCAGTACTTC. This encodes CSVEEGGPGETQYF.

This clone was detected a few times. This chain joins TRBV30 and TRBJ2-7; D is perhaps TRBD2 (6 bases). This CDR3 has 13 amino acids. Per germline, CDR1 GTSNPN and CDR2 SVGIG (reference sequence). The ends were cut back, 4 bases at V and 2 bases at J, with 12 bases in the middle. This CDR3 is CAWIAAGPYEQYF. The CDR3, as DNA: TGTGCCTGGATCGCCGCGGGGCCCTACGAGCAGTACTTC.

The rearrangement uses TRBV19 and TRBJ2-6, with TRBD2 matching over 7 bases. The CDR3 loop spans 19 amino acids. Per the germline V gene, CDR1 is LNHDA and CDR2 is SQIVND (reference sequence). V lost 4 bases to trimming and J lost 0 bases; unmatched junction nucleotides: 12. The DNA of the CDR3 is TGTGCCAGTAGTAGATCCGGGTCAGGGACTACCTCTGGGGCCAACGTCCTGACTTTC. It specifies CASSRSGSGTTSGANVLTF.

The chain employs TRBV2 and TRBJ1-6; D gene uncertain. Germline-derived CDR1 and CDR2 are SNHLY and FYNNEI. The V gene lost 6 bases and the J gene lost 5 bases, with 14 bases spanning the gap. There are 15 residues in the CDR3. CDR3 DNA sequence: TGTGCCAGCAGAGCCCTCCAGAGCGATAATTCACCCCTCCACTTT. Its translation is CASRALQSDNSPLHF.

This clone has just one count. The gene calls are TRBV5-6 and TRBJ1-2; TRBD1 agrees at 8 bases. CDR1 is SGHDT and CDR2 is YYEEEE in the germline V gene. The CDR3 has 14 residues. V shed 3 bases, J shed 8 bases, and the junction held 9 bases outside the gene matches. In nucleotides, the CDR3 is TGTGCCAGCAGCTGGGGGACAGGATTAAGGGGCTACACCTTC. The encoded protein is CASSWGTGLRGYTF.

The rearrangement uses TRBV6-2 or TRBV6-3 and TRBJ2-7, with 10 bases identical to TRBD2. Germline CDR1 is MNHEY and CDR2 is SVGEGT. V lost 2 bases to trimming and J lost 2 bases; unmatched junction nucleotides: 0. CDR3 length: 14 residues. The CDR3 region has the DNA TGTGCCAGCAGTTACACTAGCGGGGCCTACGAGCAGTACTTC. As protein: CASSYTSGAYEQYF.

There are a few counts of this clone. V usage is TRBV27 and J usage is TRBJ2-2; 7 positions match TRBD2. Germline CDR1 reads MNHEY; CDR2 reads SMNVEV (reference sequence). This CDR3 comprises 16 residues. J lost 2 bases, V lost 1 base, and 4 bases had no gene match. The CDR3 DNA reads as TGTGCCAGCAGTTTATTCGGGGGGACCAACACCGGGGAGCTGTTTTTT. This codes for CASSLFGGTNTGELFF.

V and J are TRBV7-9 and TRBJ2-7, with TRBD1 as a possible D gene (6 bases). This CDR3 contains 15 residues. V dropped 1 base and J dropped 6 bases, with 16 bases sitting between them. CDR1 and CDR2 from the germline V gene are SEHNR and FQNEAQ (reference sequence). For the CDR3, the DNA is TGTGCCAGCAGCTTAGTATCAGGGGAAGGAAGCGAGCAGTACTTC. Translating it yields CASSLVSGEGSEQYF. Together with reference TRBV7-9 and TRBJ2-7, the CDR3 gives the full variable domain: DTGVSQNPRHKITKRGQNVTFRCDPISEHNRLYWYRQTLGQGPEFLTYFQNEAQLEKSRLLSDRFSAERPKGSFSTLEIQRTEQGDSAMYLCASSLVSGEGSEQYFGPGTRLTVT.